This T cell receptor (beta chain) was found in a study of T cells in tuberculosis. This table comes from immunoSEQ multiplex PCR, and its TCRdb copy is limited to in-frame clones, with some not included. The profile covers about 50,000 clones, with roughly 96% appearing a single time and about 1.3% taken by the ten largest. To note about this clone: Its antigen remains unknown.

Time point noted: new active TB diagnosis, blood taken before or within 7 days of starting treatment. Study-level results: Shorter CDR3-alpha in active tuberculosis partly drove smaller distances.

Germline V lookup: CDR1 LNHNV, CDR2 YYDKDF (reference sequence). Trimming cost V 0 bases and J 0 bases; bases outside gene matches: 12. The CDR3 runs to 20 residues. The rearrangement uses TRBV15 and TRBJ2-4; 9 nucleotides line up with TRBD2. The TCR sequence derives from an adult with tuberculosis. Sequences were derived from PBMCs, sampled at tuberculosis diagnosis. Here the CDR3 reads CATSREPQGGRVVAKNIQYF. The CDR3 DNA reads as TGTGCCACCAGCAGAGAGCCCCAGGGCGGGAGGGTCGTAGCCAAAAACATTCAGTACTTC.